In this sample, the clone carrying this T cell receptor (beta chain) turned up many times. TCRdb fed the 5' RACE reads into MiXCR, producing one record per CDR3 protein. The sample lists nearly 350,000 distinct CDR3 sequences, approximately 14% occurring once. The data were taken from a study of CD8 T cells in ankylosing spondylitis. V lost 4 bases and J lost 5; bases outside the gene matches: 2. This CDR3 contains 13 residues. The material sequenced was blood, either unsorted or a sorted T cell fraction (not recorded which). The TCR sequence derives from a male donor with ankylosing spondylitis or in good health (not recorded which). The chain links TRBV12-3 or TRBV12-4 to TRBJ2-1; 7 bases line up with TRBD1. CDR3 DNA sequence: TGTGCCAGCAGTTCCGACAGGGACAATGAGCAGTTCTTC. Translating it yields CASSSDRDNEQFF.